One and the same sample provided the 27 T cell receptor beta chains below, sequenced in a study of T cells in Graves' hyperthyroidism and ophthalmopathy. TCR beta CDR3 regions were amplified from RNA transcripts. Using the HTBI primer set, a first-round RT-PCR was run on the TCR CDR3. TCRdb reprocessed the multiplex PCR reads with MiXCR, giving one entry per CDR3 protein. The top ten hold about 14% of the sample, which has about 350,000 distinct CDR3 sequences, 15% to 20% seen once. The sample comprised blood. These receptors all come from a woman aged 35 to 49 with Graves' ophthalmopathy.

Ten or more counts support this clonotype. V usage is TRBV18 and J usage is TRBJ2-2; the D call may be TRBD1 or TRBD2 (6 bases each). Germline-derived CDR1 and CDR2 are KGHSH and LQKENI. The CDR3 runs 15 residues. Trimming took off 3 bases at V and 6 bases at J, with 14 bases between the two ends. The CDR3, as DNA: TGTGCCAGCTCACCGGCGACGGGGGCGCCCGGGGAGCTGTTTTTT. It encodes CASSPATGAPGELFF.

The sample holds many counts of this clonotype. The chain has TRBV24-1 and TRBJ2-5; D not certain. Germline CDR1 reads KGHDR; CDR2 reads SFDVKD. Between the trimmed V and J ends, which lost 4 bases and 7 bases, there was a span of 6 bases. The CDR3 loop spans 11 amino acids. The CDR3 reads CATSETGTQYF. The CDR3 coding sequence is TGTGCCACCAGTGAAACGGGGACCCAGTACTTC.

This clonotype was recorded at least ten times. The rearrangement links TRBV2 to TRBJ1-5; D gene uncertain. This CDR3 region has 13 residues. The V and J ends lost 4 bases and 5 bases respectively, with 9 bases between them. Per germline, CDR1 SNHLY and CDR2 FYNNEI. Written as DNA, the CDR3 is TGTGCCAGCAGTGTATCCCAGTATCAGCCCCAGCATTTT. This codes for CASSVSQYQPQHF. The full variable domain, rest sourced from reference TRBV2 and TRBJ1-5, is EPEVTQTPSHQVTQMGQEVILRCVPISNHLYFYWYRQILGQKVEFLVSFYNNEISEKSEIFDDQFSVERPDGSNFTLKIRSTKLEDSAMYFCASSVSQYQPQHFGDGTRLSIL.

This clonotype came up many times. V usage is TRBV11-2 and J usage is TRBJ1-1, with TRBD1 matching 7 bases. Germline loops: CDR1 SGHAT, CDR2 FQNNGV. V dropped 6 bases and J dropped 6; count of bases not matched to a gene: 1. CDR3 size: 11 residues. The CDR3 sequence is CASRTGSEAFF. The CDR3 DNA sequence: TGTGCCAGCAGGACAGGGTCTGAAGCTTTCTTT.

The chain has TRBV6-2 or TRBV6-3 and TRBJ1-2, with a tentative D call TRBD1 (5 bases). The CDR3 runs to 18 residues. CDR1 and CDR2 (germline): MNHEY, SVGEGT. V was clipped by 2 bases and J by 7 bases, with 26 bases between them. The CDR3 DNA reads TGTGCCAGCAGTTACCCCGATCGTCGGGGGGGACGGTCTCTTGGCTACACCTTC. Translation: CASSYPDRRGGRSLGYTF.

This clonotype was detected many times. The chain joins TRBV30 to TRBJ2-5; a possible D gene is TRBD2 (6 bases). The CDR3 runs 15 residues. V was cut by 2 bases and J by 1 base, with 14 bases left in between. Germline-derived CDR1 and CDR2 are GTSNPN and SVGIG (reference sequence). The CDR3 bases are TGTGCCTGGAGTTTGGAAGCGGGCACCCAAGAGACCCAGTACTTC. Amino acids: CAWSLEAGTQETQYF.

CDR3 in DNA: TGTGCCTGGAGTGCCGGTAACTATGGCTACACCTTC. The encoded protein is CAWSAGNYGYTF. The chain combines TRBV30 with TRBJ1-2, with no clear D. Germline V gene lookup returns CDR1 GTSNPN and CDR2 SVGIG (reference sequence). The length of the CDR3 is 12 residues. Deletions cut 1 base from V and 1 base from J, with 4 bases between.

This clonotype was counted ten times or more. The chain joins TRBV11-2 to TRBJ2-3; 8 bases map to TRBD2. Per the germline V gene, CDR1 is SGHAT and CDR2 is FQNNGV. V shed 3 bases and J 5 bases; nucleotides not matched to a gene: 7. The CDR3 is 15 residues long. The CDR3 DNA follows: TGTGCCAGCAGCTTCCGGGGGGGAGGCGAAGATACGCAGTATTTT. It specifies CASSFRGGGEDTQYF. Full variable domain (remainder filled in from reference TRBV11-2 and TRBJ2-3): EAGVAQSPRYKIIEKRQSVAFWCNPISGHATLYWYQQILGQGPKLLIQFQNNGVVDDSQLPKDRFSAERLKGVDSTLKIQPAKLEDSAVYLCASSFRGGGEDTQYFGPGTRLTVL.

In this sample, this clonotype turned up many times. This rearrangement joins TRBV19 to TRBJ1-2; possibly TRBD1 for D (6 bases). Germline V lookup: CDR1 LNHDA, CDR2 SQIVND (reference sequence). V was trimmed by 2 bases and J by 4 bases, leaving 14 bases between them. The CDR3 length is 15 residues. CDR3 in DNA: TGTGCCAGTAGTATACAGGGGCGGAATATCTATGGCTACACCTTC. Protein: CASSIQGRNIYGYTF.

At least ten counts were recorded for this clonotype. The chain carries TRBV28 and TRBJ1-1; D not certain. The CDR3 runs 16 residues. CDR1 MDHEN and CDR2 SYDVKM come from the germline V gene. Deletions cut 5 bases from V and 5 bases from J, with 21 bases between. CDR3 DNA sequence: TGTGCCAGCAGTCCCTTTCGACGGGCCGCAAGGACTGAAGCTTTCTTT. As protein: CASSPFRRAARTEAFF.

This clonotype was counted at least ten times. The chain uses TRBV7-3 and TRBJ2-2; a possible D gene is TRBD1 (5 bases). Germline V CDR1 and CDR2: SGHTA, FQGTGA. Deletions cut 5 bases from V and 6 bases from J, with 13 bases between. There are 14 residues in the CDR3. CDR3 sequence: CASSPQGSAGELFF. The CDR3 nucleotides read TGTGCCAGCAGCCCCCAGGGTAGTGCCGGGGAGCTGTTTTTT.

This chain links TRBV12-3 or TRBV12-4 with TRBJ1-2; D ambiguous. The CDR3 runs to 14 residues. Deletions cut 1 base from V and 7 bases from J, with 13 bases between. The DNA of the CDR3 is TGTGCCAGCAGTTTAGACAGCGGCGGGTTTGGCTACACCTTC. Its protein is CASSLDSGGFGYTF.

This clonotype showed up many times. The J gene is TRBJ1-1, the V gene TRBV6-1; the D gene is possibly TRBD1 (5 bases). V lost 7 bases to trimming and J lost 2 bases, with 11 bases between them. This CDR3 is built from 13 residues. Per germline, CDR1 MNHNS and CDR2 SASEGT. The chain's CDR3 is CASTKGLNTEAFF. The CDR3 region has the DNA TGTGCCAGCACCAAGGGACTTAACACTGAAGCTTTCTTT.

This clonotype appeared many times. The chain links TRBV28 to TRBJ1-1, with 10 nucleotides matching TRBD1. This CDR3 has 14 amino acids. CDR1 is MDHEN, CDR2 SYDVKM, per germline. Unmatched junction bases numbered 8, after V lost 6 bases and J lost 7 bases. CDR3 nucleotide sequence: TGTGCCAGCAGCCCGGACAGGGGGGAAAGTGAAGCTTTCTTT. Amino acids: CASSPDRGESEAFF.

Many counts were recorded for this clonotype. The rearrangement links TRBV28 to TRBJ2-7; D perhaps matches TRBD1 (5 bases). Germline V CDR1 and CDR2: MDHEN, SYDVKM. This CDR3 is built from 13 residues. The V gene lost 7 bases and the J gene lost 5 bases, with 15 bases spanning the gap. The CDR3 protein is CASNPLWGNEQYF. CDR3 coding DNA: TGTGCCAGCAATCCCCTTTGGGGCAACGAGCAGTACTTC.

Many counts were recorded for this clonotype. CDR3 residues: CASSLGRPGHKSFYEQYF. DNA of the CDR3: TGTGCCAGCAGCTTAGGGCGCCCGGGACACAAGAGTTTCTACGAGCAGTACTTC. The genes are TRBV7-8 and TRBJ2-7; weak D call: TRBD1 (6 bases). The CDR3 is 18 residues long. Trimming left V 1 base short and J 3 bases short, with 22 bases between. CDR1 and CDR2 (germline): SGHVS, FQNEAQ.

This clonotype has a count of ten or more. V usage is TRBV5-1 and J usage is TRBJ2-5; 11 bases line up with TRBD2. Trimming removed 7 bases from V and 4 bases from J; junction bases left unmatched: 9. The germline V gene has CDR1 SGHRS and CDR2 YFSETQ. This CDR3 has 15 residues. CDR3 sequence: CASGTLAGGPETQYF. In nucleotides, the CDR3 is TGCGCCAGCGGAACCTTAGCGGGAGGGCCAGAGACCCAGTACTTC.

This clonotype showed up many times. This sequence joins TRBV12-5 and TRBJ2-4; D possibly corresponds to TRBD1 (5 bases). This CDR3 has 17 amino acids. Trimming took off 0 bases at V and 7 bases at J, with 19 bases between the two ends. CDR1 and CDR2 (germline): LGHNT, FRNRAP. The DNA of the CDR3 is TGTGCTAGTGGTTTGGTGAGGCCGCCAGGGTTCTACAACATTCAGTACTTC. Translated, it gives CASGLVRPPGFYNIQYF. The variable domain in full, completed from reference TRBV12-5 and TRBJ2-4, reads DARVTQTPRHKVTEMGQEVTMRCQPILGHNTVFWYRQTMMQGLELLAYFRNRAPLDDSGMPKDRFSAEMPDATLATLKIQPSEPRDSAVYFCASGLVRPPGFYNIQYFGAGTRLSVL.

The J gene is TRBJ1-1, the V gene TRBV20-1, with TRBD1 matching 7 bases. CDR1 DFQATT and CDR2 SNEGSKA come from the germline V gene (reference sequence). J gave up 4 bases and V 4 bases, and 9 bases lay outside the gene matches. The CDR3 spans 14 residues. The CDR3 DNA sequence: TGCAGTGCTAAACGACAGGGATCCGTCACTGAAGCTTTCTTT. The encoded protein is CSAKRQGSVTEAFF.

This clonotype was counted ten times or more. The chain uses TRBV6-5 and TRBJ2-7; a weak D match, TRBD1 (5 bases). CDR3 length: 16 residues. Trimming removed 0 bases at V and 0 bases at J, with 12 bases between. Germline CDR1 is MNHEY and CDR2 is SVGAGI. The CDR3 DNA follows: TGTGCCAGCAGTTACTCAAGCAGGGCCCCCTCCTACGAGCAGTACTTC. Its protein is CASSYSSRAPSYEQYF.

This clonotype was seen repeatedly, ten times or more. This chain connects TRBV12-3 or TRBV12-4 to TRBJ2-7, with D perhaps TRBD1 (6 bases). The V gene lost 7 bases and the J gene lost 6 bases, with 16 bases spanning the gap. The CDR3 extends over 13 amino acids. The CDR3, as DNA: TGTGCCAGCACTCCCGTGGACAGTGGCGAGCAGTACTTC. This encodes CASTPVDSGEQYF.

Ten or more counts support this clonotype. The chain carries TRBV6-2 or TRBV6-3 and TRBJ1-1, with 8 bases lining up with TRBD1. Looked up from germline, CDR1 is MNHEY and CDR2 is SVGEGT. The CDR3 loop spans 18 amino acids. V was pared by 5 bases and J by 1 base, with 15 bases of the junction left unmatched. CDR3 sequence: CASSLSIRGLFGNTEAFF. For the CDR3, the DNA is TGTGCCAGCAGTCTCTCAATCAGGGGGCTGTTTGGGAACACTGAAGCTTTCTTT.

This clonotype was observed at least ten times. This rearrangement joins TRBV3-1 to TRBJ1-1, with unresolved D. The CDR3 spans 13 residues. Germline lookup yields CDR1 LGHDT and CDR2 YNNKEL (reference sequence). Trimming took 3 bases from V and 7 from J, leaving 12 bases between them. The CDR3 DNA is TGTGCCAGCAGCCAGCCCGGTTTCCTTGAAGCTTTCTTT. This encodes CASSQPGFLEAFF.

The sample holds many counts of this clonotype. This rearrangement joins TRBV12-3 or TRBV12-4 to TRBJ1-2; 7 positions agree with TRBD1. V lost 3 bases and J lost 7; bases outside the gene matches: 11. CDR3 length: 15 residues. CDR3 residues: CASSLGFSGGIGYTF. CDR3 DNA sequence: TGTGCCAGCAGTTTGGGGTTTTCAGGGGGAATTGGCTACACCTTC.

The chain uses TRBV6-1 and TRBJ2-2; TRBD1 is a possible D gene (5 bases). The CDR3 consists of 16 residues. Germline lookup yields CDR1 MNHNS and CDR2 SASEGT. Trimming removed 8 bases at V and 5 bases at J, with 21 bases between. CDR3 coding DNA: TGTGCCAGCGTCGTAGCAGGGTCCCAGTGGACCGGGGAGCTGTTTTTT. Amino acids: CASVVAGSQWTGELFF.

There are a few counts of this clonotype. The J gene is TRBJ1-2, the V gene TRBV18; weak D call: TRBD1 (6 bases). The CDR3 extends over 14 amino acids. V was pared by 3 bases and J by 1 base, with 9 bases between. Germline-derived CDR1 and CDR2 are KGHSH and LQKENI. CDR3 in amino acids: CASSPLDSNYGYTF. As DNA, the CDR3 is TGTGCCAGCTCACCCTTGGACAGTAACTATGGCTACACCTTC.

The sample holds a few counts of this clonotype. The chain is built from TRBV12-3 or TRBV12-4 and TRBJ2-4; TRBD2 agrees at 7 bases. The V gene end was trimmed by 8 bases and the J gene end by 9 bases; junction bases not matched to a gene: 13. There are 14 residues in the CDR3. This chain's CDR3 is CASGQSAGGGIQYF. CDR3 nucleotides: TGTGCCAGCGGGCAATCAGCGGGCGGGGGCATTCAGTACTTC.